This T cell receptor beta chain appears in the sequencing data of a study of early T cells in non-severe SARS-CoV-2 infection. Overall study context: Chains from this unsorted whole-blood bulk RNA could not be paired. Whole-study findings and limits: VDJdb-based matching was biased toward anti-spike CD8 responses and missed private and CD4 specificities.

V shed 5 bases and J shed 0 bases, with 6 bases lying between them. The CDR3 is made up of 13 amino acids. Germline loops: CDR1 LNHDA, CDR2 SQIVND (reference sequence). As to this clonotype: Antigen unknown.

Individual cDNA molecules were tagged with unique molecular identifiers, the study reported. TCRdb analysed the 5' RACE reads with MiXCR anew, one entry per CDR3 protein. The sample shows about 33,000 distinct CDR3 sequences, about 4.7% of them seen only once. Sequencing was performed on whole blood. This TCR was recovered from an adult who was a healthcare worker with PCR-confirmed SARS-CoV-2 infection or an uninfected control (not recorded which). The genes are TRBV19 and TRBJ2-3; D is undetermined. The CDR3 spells CASSSYSTDTQYF. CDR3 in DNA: TGTGCCAGTAGTTCCTATAGCACAGATACGCAGTATTTT.